The text below deals with one T cell receptor (beta chain). These data originate in a study of blood T cells in healthy people across ages. CDR1 is SGHTA, CDR2 FQGNSA, per germline. CDR3 length: 16 residues. The authors ran a second PCR of about 6 to 11 cycles using a sample-barcoded 5' primer and a J-beta primer mix. Via MiXCR, TCRdb re-called the 5' RACE reads, giving one row per CDR3 protein. There are almost 550,000 distinct CDR3 sequences in the sample; more than 20% occur only once, and less than 9% lies in the top ten. These data also featured in a second study, about T cells of mothers and their children.

Input material: blood. The chain recombines TRBV7-2 with TRBJ2-5, with 10 bases that match TRBD2. TRBJ2-7 explains the end of the DNA better; the J call may be wrong. The clonotype originates from a boy younger than 18 in good health. The CDR3 protein is CASSPNRASGRAEQYF. The CDR3 DNA reads as TGTGCCAGCAGCCCAAATAGAGCTAGCGGGAGAGCCGAGCAGTACTTC.